Listed below are T cell receptor beta chains from one sample, sequenced in a study of T-cell memory formation after mild COVID-19. From the 5' RACE reads, TCRdb called clonotypes with MiXCR, one entry per CDR3 protein. In the table there are 350,000 to 450,000 distinct CDR3 sequences, around 19% of which are singletons. The sample consisted of PBMCs or a T cell subset sorted from them (not recorded which). The receptors were sampled from an adult woman who had mild COVID-19 (a few samples of this study predate the infection). Cell type and time point are not known. Each CDR3 is given without its conserved first and last residue.

CDR3aa,len,v_gene
ASSQDLGGYRGVAQETQY,18,TRBV4-2
ASSVRGEQPQH,11,TRBV7-2
ASSRRQGSPQGNEQY,15,TRBV6-1
SASGSGYT,8,TRBV20-1
ASSLRSGAQETQY,13,TRBV5-6
ASSLAPGARNNEQF,14,TRBV7-2
ASSELRGAGNTEAF,14,TRBV2
ASSLERGETQY,11,TRBV12-3/TRBV12-4
ASSSGTRGYT,10,TRBV12-3/TRBV12-4
ASSLVASPGYEQY,13,TRBV7-8
ASSLAGGFSNQPQH,14,TRBV5-1
ASKTGGSYEQY,11,TRBV6-1
ASSWPGQVDTLAKNIQY,17,TRBV5-5
ASSVSPASSYEQY,13,TRBV4-3
ASSYSMGAVYEQY,13,TRBV6-2/TRBV6-3
ASTLWGADTQY,11,TRBV12-3/TRBV12-4
ASSQAGTGIAGRF,13,TRBV4-1
ASSPLGRRHSSYEQY,15,TRBV3-1
ASRTTTGENEQF,12,TRBV6-5
ASSSLRRAAYGYT,13,TRBV11-2
ASSLNQGGGNQPQH,14,TRBV18
ASSPDPGGEKLF,12,TRBV5-1
ASSLQVAGYEQY,12,TRBV12-3/TRBV12-4
ASRGLGEQF,9,TRBV7-9
ASSSQVINEKLF,12,TRBV7-8
ATSDSTARADEQF,13,TRBV24-1
ASSHDRDRVSPYT,13,TRBV4-3
SHSPRGRAFAHEQF,14,TRBV20-1
ATSDFRTSGRPTDTQY,16,TRBV24-1
ASSYSIGLPLH,11,TRBV6-5
ASSFETNSPLH,11,TRBV7-9
ASSLGGGQLSGANVLT,16,TRBV7-6
ATSARNSNQPQH,12,TRBV15
ASSLRDNYNEQF,12,TRBV11-3
ASSQDGPGGTETQY,14,TRBV4-3
ASSGGQGPPDYGYT,14,TRBV5-1
ASSQGGRARNTEAF,14,TRBV4-3
AWAGVAGSTDTQY,13,TRBV30
SARVDPSTDTQY,12,TRBV20-1
SVTGQQNTEAF,11,TRBV29-1